Only one count was recorded for the clone carrying this T cell receptor beta chain. Generated by immunoSEQ multiplex PCR, the TCRdb table keeps only in-frame clones and is missing some. This table holds about 58,000 clones, approximately 75% found once. This sample stems from a study of OX40 agonist ivuxolimab in advanced cancers. This specimen consisted of CD4+ or CD8+ T cells sorted from blood, obtained in a trial of the OX40 agonist ivuxolimab. The receptor comes from an adult with an advanced solid tumor such as melanoma, head and neck, liver or kidney cancer.

CDR3 sequence (DNA): TGTGCCATCAGTGATGTCAGGGCAAGAGGGGGCTCCTACGAGCAGTACTTC. Amino acid sequence: CAISDVRARGGSYEQYF. The chain is built from TRBV10-3 and TRBJ2-5; TRBD1 is a possible D gene (6 bases). The DNA end lines up better with TRBJ2-7; the J call may be wrong. In germline, CDR1 is ENHRY, CDR2 SYGVKD. CDR3 length: 17 residues.